These 5 T cell receptor beta chains were sequenced from one sample in a study of T cell responses to AZD1222 COVID-19 vaccine. Profiling relied on immunoSEQ multiplex PCR, and the TCRdb table lists in-frame clones only, not all of them. This sample has 40,000 to 55,000 clones, with roughly 89% found just once. The sample here was peripheral blood, taken 28 days after the second AZD1222 dose. Receptor source: an adult who received the AZD1222 COVID-19 vaccine.

The CDR3 spells CASSEFYRPSYNEQFF. The CDR3 DNA reads TGTGCCAGCAGTGAATTCTACAGACCCTCCTACAATGAGCAGTTCTTC. The rearrangement links TRBV2 to TRBJ2-1, with no clear D. V lost 2 bases, J lost 0 bases, and 11 bases lay in between. The CDR3 totals 16 residues. Germline loops: CDR1 SNHLY, CDR2 FYNNEI.

This clone was counted a few times. This chain uses TRBV5-1 with TRBJ1-2; D gene ambiguous. The CDR3 runs to 13 residues. V lost 0 bases, J lost 1 base, and 4 bases lay in between. The germline gives CDR1 SGHRS, CDR2 YFSETQ. The CDR3 region is CASSLGDNYGYTF. The CDR3 coding sequence is TGCGCCAGCAGCTTGGGGGATAACTATGGCTACACCTTC.

Only one count was recorded for this clone. The chain carries TRBV9 and TRBJ2-2; 9 positions agree with TRBD2. Germline assignment: CDR1 SGDLS and CDR2 YYNGEE. Trimming at V came to 4 bases and at J to 6 bases, leaving 7 bases not matched to a gene. The length of the CDR3 is 15 residues. CDR3 coding DNA: TGTGCCAGCAGCTCATATAGCGGGAGCGCCGGGGAGCTGTTTTTT. Translating gives CASSSYSGSAGELFF. Drawing the rest from reference TRBV9 and TRBJ2-2, the complete variable domain is DSGVTQTPKHLITATGQRVTLRCSPRSGDLSVYWYQQSLDQGLQFLIQYYNGEERAKGNILERFSAQQFPDLHSELNLSSLELGDSALYFCASSSYSGSAGELFFGEGSRLTVL.

The V gene is TRBV29-1, the J gene TRBJ2-6; D gene ambiguous. The CDR3 has 13 amino acids. CDR1 and CDR2 from the germline V gene are SQVTM and ANQGSEA. Trimming left V 7 bases short and J 0 bases short, with 7 bases between. The CDR3 DNA follows: TGCAGCGGCGTGTTCTCTGGGGCCAACGTCCTGACTTTC. It translates to CSGVFSGANVLTF.

This clone has a handful of counts. The genes are TRBV10-3 and TRBJ1-5; the D is unclear. Trimming pared 10 bases from V and 6 bases from J, leaving 19 bases between. The length of the CDR3 is 14 residues. CDR1 ENHRY and CDR2 SYGVKD come from the germline V gene. Written as DNA, the CDR3 is TGTGCCACCTCGGCCCCCGAAACTAGTCAGCCCCAGCATTTT. It encodes CATSAPETSQPQHF.